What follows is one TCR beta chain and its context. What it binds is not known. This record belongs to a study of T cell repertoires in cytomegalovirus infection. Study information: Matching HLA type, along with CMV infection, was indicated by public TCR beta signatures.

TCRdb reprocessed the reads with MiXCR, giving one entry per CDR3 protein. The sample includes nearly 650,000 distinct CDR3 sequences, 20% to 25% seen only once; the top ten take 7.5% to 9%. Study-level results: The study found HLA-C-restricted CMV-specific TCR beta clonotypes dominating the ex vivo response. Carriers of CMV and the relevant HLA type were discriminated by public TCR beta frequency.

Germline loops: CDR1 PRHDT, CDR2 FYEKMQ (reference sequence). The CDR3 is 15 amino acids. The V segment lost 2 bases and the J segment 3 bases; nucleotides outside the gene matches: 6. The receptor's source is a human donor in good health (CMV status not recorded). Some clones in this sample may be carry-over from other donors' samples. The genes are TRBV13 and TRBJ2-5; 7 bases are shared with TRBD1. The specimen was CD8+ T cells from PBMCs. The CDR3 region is CASSLLMGQKETQYF. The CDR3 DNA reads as TGTGCCAGCAGCTTACTTATGGGACAGAAAGAGACCCAGTACTTC.